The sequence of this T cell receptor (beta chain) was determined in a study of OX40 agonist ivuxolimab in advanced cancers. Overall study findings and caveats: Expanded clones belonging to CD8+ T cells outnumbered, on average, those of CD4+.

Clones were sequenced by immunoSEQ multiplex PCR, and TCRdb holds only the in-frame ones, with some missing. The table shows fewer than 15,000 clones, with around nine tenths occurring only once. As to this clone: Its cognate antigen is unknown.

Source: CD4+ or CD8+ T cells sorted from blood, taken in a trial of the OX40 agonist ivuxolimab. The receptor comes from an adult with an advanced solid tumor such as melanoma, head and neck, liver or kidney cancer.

In nucleotides, the CDR3 is TGTGCCAGCAGCCCATTAGTACGAAGTAGGAAGAACACTGAAGCTTTCTTT. Translated, it gives CASSPLVRSRKNTEAFF. The chain has TRBV11-3 and TRBJ1-1; D unclear. CDR1 and CDR2 from the germline V gene are SGHNT and YENEEA. The CDR3 is 17 amino acids. V was pared by 5 bases and J by 1 base, with 20 bases between.